A single sample gave rise to the 20 T cell receptor beta chains below, sequenced in a study of somatic mutations in cytotoxic T cells in rheumatoid arthritis. The protocol was immunoSEQ multiplex PCR, while the TCRdb copy is restricted to in-frame clones and leaves out a portion. The table records about 6,700 clones, roughly 75% of them present only once. Sequenced material: CD8+ T cells sorted from blood. These receptors were obtained from a woman aged 60-75 years in good health.

The sample holds a few counts of this clone. The chain uses TRBV27 and TRBJ2-5; 11 bases fit TRBD1. The CDR3 runs 14 residues. V gave up 3 bases and J gave up 4 bases; unmatched junction bases: 1. Germline CDR1 reads MNHEY; CDR2 reads SMNVEV (reference sequence). CDR3 nucleotides: TGTGCCAGCAGTTTCGGGACAGGGGGAGAGACCCAGTACTTC. Encoded protein: CASSFGTGGETQYF.

Details on this clone: Different DNA sequences within this sample yield the same CDR3. The chain has TRBV5-1 and TRBJ2-3; the D gene is possibly TRBD2 (6 bases). Germline loops: CDR1 SGHRS, CDR2 YFSETQ. The CDR3 has 15 amino acids. V was clipped by 0 bases and J by 1 base, with 9 bases between them. CDR3 residues: CASSLEASGTDTQYF. The DNA of the CDR3 is TGCGCCAGCAGCTTGGAGGCTAGCGGCACAGATACGCAGTATTTT.

The chain is built from TRBV27 and TRBJ1-4; possible D gene TRBD1, 6 bases. Trimming left V 3 bases short and J 8 bases short, with 19 bases between. Germline CDR1 is MNHEY and CDR2 is SMNVEV (reference sequence). There are 16 residues in the CDR3. CDR3 sequence reads: CASSFSTRGAREKLFF. In DNA, the CDR3 is TGTGCCAGCAGTTTCTCGACGCGGGGGGCACGAGAAAAACTGTTTTTT.

The chain has TRBV7-2 and TRBJ2-7, with 9 nucleotides matching TRBD1. This CDR3 comprises 15 residues. The V and J ends lost 6 bases and 2 bases, in that order; junction bases with no gene match: 8. Germline loops: CDR1 SGHTA, CDR2 FQGNSA. CDR3 loop: CASRRGQGDTYEQYF. The CDR3 region has the DNA TGTGCCAGCAGACGGGGACAGGGTGATACCTACGAGCAGTACTTC.

The count of this clone is one. The chain employs TRBV9 and TRBJ2-2; 9 positions match TRBD1. Trimming took 3 bases from V and 6 from J; bases not matched to a gene: 9. CDR1 and CDR2 (germline): SGDLS, YYNGEE. This CDR3 has 16 residues. For the CDR3, the DNA is TGTGCCAGCAGCGAGAGGGACAGGGAAGCCTCCGGGGAGCTGTTTTTT. This sequence encodes CASSERDREASGELFF. Full variable domain (outside the CDR3, taken from reference TRBV9 and TRBJ2-2): DSGVTQTPKHLITATGQRVTLRCSPRSGDLSVYWYQQSLDQGLQFLIQYYNGEERAKGNILERFSAQQFPDLHSELNLSSLELGDSALYFCASSERDREASGELFFGEGSRLTVL.

The chain recombines TRBV29-1 with TRBJ2-3; 7 bases match TRBD2. CDR1 is SQVTM, CDR2 ANQGSEA, per germline. Unmatched junction bases numbered 4, after V lost 0 bases and J lost 1 base. This CDR3 is built from 15 residues. The CDR3 spells CSVEDLSGGTDTQYF. In nucleotides, the CDR3 is TGCAGCGTTGAAGATCTAAGCGGGGGCACAGATACGCAGTATTTT.

The chain carries TRBV4-1 and TRBJ2-1; D uncertain. Germline V lookup: CDR1 MGHRA, CDR2 YSYEKL. The CDR3 runs 16 residues. Trimming pared 3 bases from V and 3 bases from J, leaving 15 bases between. Here the CDR3 reads CASSQEDSIVYNEQFF. CDR3 bases: TGCGCCAGCAGCCAGGAAGACTCGATAGTCTACAATGAGCAGTTCTTC.

This chain connects TRBV28 to TRBJ2-4; tentative D call: TRBD2 (5 bases). Trimming removed 3 bases from V and 0 bases from J, with 12 bases in between. Germline CDR1 is MDHEN and CDR2 is SYDVKM. The CDR3 contains 16 residues. CDR3 sequence (DNA): TGTGCCAGCAGTTTCCGGACTCAGCTAGCCAAAAACATTCAGTACTTC. Translating gives CASSFRTQLAKNIQYF.

The rearrangement links TRBV6-1 to TRBJ1-2; D gene unclear. The V end was cut by 2 bases, the J end by 3 bases, with 10 bases between. This CDR3 spans 14 amino acids. From germline, CDR1 is MNHNS and CDR2 SASEGT. The CDR3 DNA sequence: TGTGCCAGCAGTGAATTGGGAGAAGACTATGGCTACACCTTC. It translates to CASSELGEDYGYTF.

V and J are TRBV9 and TRBJ2-4, with 14 positions matching TRBD2. The CDR3 runs to 15 residues. CDR1 SGDLS and CDR2 YYNGEE come from the germline V gene. V trimming: 4 bases; J trimming: 14 bases; junction bases outside the gene matches: 11. This CDR3 reads CASSTGTSGSRPEYF. The CDR3 bases are TGTGCCAGCAGCACGGGGACTAGCGGGAGTCGCCCGGAGTACTTC.

V usage is TRBV7-9 and J usage is TRBJ2-7, with 8 bases identical to TRBD1. The trim removed 4 bases at V and 0 bases at J, leaving 11 bases unmatched. Germline V gene lookup returns CDR1 SEHNR and CDR2 FQNEAQ (reference sequence). The CDR3 is 17 amino acids. In DNA, the CDR3 is TGTGCCAGCAGCTACCCTTCGGACAGGGTGCTCTCCTACGAGCAGTACTTC. Amino acids: CASSYPSDRVLSYEQYF.

The rearrangement uses TRBV10-2 and TRBJ2-2; unclear D gene. Trimming shortened V by 1 base and J by 1 base, and 7 bases separated the two germline ends. Germline CDR1 is WSHSY and CDR2 is SAAADI. This CDR3 region has 15 residues. CDR3 bases: TGCGCCAGCAGTGAGTTTCGGTTGAACACCGGGGAGCTGTTTTTT. Amino acid sequence: CASSEFRLNTGELFF.

The chain joins TRBV7-9 to TRBJ1-1; 8 nucleotides line up with TRBD1. The germline V gene has CDR1 SEHNR and CDR2 FQNEAQ (reference sequence). The CDR3 is 14 amino acids. With 1 base clipped from V and 5 bases from J, the junction kept 3 bases outside the gene matches. The CDR3 reads CASSLVGQGTEAFF. The DNA for the CDR3 is TGTGCCAGCAGCTTAGTTGGACAGGGAACTGAAGCTTTCTTT.

In its sample, this clone was seen once. This chain links TRBV7-6 with TRBJ2-7, with 12 nucleotides matching TRBD1. Germline CDR1 reads SGHVS; CDR2 reads FNYEAQ. J was trimmed by 4 bases and V by 5 bases; bases with no gene match: 6. The length of the CDR3 is 15 residues. CDR3 protein: CASSPRGQGAYEQYF. Written as DNA, the CDR3 is TGTGCCAGCAGCCCTAGGGGACAGGGGGCATACGAGCAGTACTTC.

This chain links TRBV27 with TRBJ1-2, with 7 bases fitting TRBD1. The CDR3 contains 14 residues. Germline V gives CDR1 MNHEY, CDR2 SMNVEV (reference sequence). Losses at the gene ends were 0 bases for V and 6 bases for J; bases not matched to a gene: 4. This CDR3 reads CASSLSTGVDGYTF. Here the CDR3 DNA reads TGTGCCAGCAGTTTATCCACAGGGGTCGATGGCTACACCTTC.

This clone is large within its sample. The V gene is TRBV4-1, the J gene TRBJ1-5; 7 bases match TRBD1. CDR1 is MGHRA, CDR2 YSYEKL, per germline. V was pared by 1 base and J by 3 bases, with 3 bases of the junction left unmatched. The CDR3 contains 15 residues. This CDR3 is CASSQGQGYNQPQHF. For the CDR3, the DNA is TGCGCCAGCAGCCAAGGACAGGGCTACAATCAGCCCCAGCATTTT.

The V gene is TRBV5-4, the J gene TRBJ2-3, with TRBD2 matching over 16 bases. The CDR3 is 20 residues long. Germline CDR1 reads SGHNT; CDR2 reads YYREEE (reference sequence). J was trimmed by 3 bases and V by 4 bases; bases with no gene match: 14. CDR3 sequence reads: CASSDSGLAGGLSWTDTQYF. As DNA, the CDR3 is TGTGCCAGCAGCGACTCGGGACTAGCGGGGGGGCTGAGTTGGACAGATACGCAGTATTTT.

For this clone: This likely traces to a read error, being one base from a far larger clone. CDR3: CASTFAQGGVNEQYF. The CDR3 nucleotides are TGCGCCAGCACCTTCGCACAGGGCGGTGTCAACGAGCAGTACTTC. This chain links TRBV5-1 with TRBJ2-7, with a possible D match to TRBD1 (6 bases). V was pared by 6 bases and J by 5 bases, with 21 bases between. CDR3 size: 15 residues. CDR1 and CDR2 from the germline V gene are SGHRS and YFSETQ.

This clone was seen only a few times. The gene calls are TRBV6-6 and TRBJ2-4; possible D gene TRBD2, 6 bases. The CDR3 runs to 14 residues. V was trimmed by 8 bases and J by 6 bases, leaving 17 bases between them. Looked up from germline, CDR1 is MNHNY and CDR2 is SVGAGI (reference sequence). The CDR3 is CASGAGSLLNIQYF. The CDR3 DNA reads TGTGCCAGCGGGGCGGGGAGCCTTCTAAACATTCAGTACTTC.

The V call is TRBV6-6, the J call TRBJ1-1; maybe TRBD1 (5 bases). In germline, CDR1 is MNHNY, CDR2 SVGAGI (reference sequence). Trimming removed 0 bases at V and 4 bases at J, with 9 bases between. The CDR3 is 14 residues long. The CDR3 bases are TGTGCCAGCAGTTACTCGGGGGGGGGCACTGAAGCTTTCTTT. Translation gives CASSYSGGGTEAFF.